This note documents a single TCR beta chain sequence. Its antigen is still unknown. CDR1 and CDR2 (germline): MNHEY, SVGAGI. V was clipped by 5 bases and J by 2 bases; unmatched bases: 9. The CDR3 length is 15 residues. These data come from a study of shared clonotypes between healthy human individuals. Study in general: Three CD4 naive, three CD4 memory, two CD8 naive and one CD8 memory plate were used per donor. Study-wide points: Relative to their counterparts shared across all four donors, non-shared clonotypes exhibited diminished generation probabilities.

Assay: immunoSEQ multiplex PCR; the TCRdb copy retains only in-frame clones and omits some. The table includes over a million clones, 75% to 85% detected once. Source material: memory CD4+ T cells from PBMCs. Subset defined: CD45RA-negative fraction. This TCR was recovered from a young man in good health. Some clones in this sample may be carry-over from other donors' samples. The chain has TRBV6-5 and TRBJ2-7; TRBD1 agrees at 7 bases. Here the CDR3 reads CASSPNRGATYEQYF. CDR3 bases: TGTGCCAGCAGTCCTAACAGGGGCGCTACCTACGAGCAGTACTTC.